The rows below give T cell receptor beta chains drawn from one sample of a study of T cell changes during pregnancy in multiple sclerosis. Libraries were prepared by immunoSEQ multiplex PCR; TCRdb keeps only in-frame clonotypes and omits some of them. In the table there are more than 45,000 clones, roughly 93% of which are singletons. The sequencing used CD8+ T cells from peripheral blood mononuclear cells, collected in the second trimester of pregnancy. The receptors were gathered from a female donor with multiple sclerosis, enrolled in a pregnancy study. Each CDR3 is given with its conserved first and last residue. D genes are given only for firm matches. The size field is filled for only some rows; it gives once, few, many or a size class.

>-|TRBV4-2|TRBJ2-1|-|20
TGTGCCAGCAGCCAAGAAGTTTTATTAGGTCCGGGAGCTACGGTGGATGAATTCCTCTTC
CASSQEVLLGPGATVDEFLF
>TRBD2|TRBV6-5|TRBJ2-1|-|14
TGTGCCAGCGCTAGCGGGAGGGCCCGCTATGAGCAGTTCTTC
CASASGRARYEQFF
>-|TRBV9|TRBJ2-1|-|15
TGTGCCAGCAGCGCCGAATGGAGCTCCTACAATGAGCAGTTCTTC
CASSAEWSSYNEQFF
>-|TRBV29-1|TRBJ2-3|-|15
TGCAGCGTTGAATTAGCGACAGGAGGCACAGATACGCAGTATTTT
CSVELATGGTDTQYF
>-|TRBV27|TRBJ1-5|-|14
TGTGCCAGCAGTTCCAGGGGCAGCTTTCAGCCCCAGCATTTT
CASSSRGSFQPQHF
>TRBD1|TRBV13|TRBJ1-4|-|16
TGTGCCAGCAGCTGGGGGGGACAGGGCCTTAATGAAAAACTGTTTTTT
CASSWGGQGLNEKLFF
>TRBD1|TRBV29-1|TRBJ2-2|-|13
TGCAGCGTTGAGCGGACAGGGACCGGGGAGCTGTTTTTT
CSVERTGTGELFF
>-|TRBV28|TRBJ1-3|-|14
TGTGCCAGCAAGAGAGTCTTCTCTGGAAACACCATATATTTT
CASKRVFSGNTIYF
>TRBD1|TRBV27|TRBJ1-5|-|17
TGTGCCAGCAGTGCCGGACAGGGGGGCGGGTTTGATCAGCCCCAGCATTTT
CASSAGQGGGFDQPQHF
>-|TRBV29-1|TRBJ2-7|-|15
TGCAGCGTTGAAACCTTGGTGGGGAGCTCCTACGAGCAGTACTTC
CSVETLVGSSYEQYF
>-|TRBV5-1|TRBJ1-2|-|12
TGCGCCAGCAGCTTGGAGGGGTATGGCTACACCTTC
CASSLEGYGYTF
>TRBD2|TRBV28|TRBJ2-1|-|16
TGTGCCAGCAGATCCCCAGGGACTAGCACCTACAATGAGCAGTTCTTC
CASRSPGTSTYNEQFF
>-|TRBV4-1|TRBJ1-5|-|15
TGCGCCAGCAGCCAAGATGCCAGGGTTAATCAGCCCCAGCATTTT
CASSQDARVNQPQHF
>-|TRBV6-4|TRBJ2-3|-|14
TGTGCCAGCAGGATATCGCAGGGCACAGATACGCAGTATTTT
CASRISQGTDTQYF
>-|TRBV4-1|TRBJ1-5|-|15
TGCGCCAGCAGCCCGGACAGCGTGGGGAATCAGCCCCAGCATTTT
CASSPDSVGNQPQHF
>-|TRBV29-1|TRBJ1-1|-|10
TGCAGCGTTGACTACACTGAAGCTTTCTTT
CSVDYTEAFF
>-|TRBV9|TRBJ1-1|-|15
TGTGCCAGCAGCGTAGAATCCCGGGGGGGCACTGAAGCTTTCTTT
CASSVESRGGTEAFF
>TRBD2|TRBV9|TRBJ2-1|-|16
TGTGCCAGCAGCCCGCGAGGGGCGGGGGATTTTGGTGAGCAGTTCTTC
CASSPRGAGDFGEQFF
>-|TRBV13|TRBJ1-2|-|14
TGTGCCAGCAGCTCTAAGGGAGGGGGGAATGGCTACACCTTC
CASSSKGGGNGYTF
>TRBD1|TRBV7-3|TRBJ2-1|-|13
TGTGCCAGCAGCTTTTGGGACAGGGATGAGCAGTTCTTC
CASSFWDRDEQFF
>TRBD1|TRBV19|TRBJ2-3|-|13
TGTGCCAGTAGCCCCTCCGTAGGGACAGCGCAGTATTTT
CASSPSVGTAQYF
>TRBD1|TRBV4-1|TRBJ1-1|-|17
TGCGCCAGCAGCCAAGTTTTCCCGGGACAGGGAAACACTGAAGCTTTCTTT
CASSQVFPGQGNTEAFF
>TRBD1|TRBV4-1|TRBJ1-2|-|16
TGCGCCAGCAGCCCTCTCCGGGGACAGGGGACCGGCGGCTACACCTTC
CASSPLRGQGTGGYTF
>-|TRBV6-1|TRBJ2-6|medium-sized|14
TGTGCCAGCAGTGAAGGGGAGGGGGCCAACGTCCTGACTTTC
CASSEGEGANVLTF
>-|TRBV2|TRBJ2-5|-|13
TGTGCCAGCACGAGACTCCTCGAGGAGACCCAGTACTTC
CASTRLLEETQYF
>-|TRBV14|TRBJ2-3|-|17
TGTGCCAGCAGCCCTAACTTGGGAGTCGCCAAGGCAGATACGCAGTATTTT
CASSPNLGVAKADTQYF
>-|TRBV5-1|TRBJ2-7|-|13
TGCGCCAGCAGTGAGACTAGTGCCTACGAGCAGTACTTC
CASSETSAYEQYF
>-|TRBV30|TRBJ1-6|-|18
TGTGCCTGGAGTGTAATGGGGGGATCTAGCTCCTATAATTCACCCCTCCACTTT
CAWSVMGGSSSYNSPLHF
>TRBD2|TRBV28|TRBJ2-7|-|14
TGTGCCAGCAGTTCGGGGACTAACACATACGAGCAGTACTTC
CASSSGTNTYEQYF
>TRBD1|TRBV7-6|TRBJ1-1|few|17
TGTGCCAGCAGCTCCCCGGGACAGGGACCGGTGAACACTGAAGCTTTCTTT
CASSSPGQGPVNTEAFF
>-|TRBV7-9|TRBJ2-7|-|17
TGTGCCAGCAGCTTAGCTCCCTCAGGGTTGAATCCCTACGAGCAGTACTTC
CASSLAPSGLNPYEQYF
>-|TRBV11-2|TRBJ1-1|-|13
TGTGCCAGCAGCTTAGGACAGAACACTGAAGCTTTCTTT
CASSLGQNTEAFF
>-|TRBV7-9|TRBJ2-3|-|15
TGTGCCAGCAAGGGGGCTAGCGGGTCCACAGATACGCAGTATTTT
CASKGASGSTDTQYF
>TRBD1|TRBV5-5|TRBJ1-3|-|17
TGTGCCAGCAGCTCCGGACAGGCCGCTTTATCTGGAAACACCATATATTTT
CASSSGQAALSGNTIYF
>-|TRBV13|TRBJ2-1|-|13
TGTGCCAGCACCACGCTTGGGGGCAGTGAGCAGTTCTTC
CASTTLGGSEQFF
>-|TRBV27|TRBJ2-5|-|13
TGTGCCAGCAGTTTAAGGGGGGGTAGGACCCAGTACTTC
CASSLRGGRTQYF
>TRBD2|TRBV29-1|TRBJ2-2|-|15
TGCAGCGTTGTCTTCACTAGCGGGAACACCGGGGAGCTGTTTTTT
CSVVFTSGNTGELFF
>TRBD2|TRBV5-1|TRBJ2-7|-|15
TGCGCCAGCAGCAAAGGACTAGCGGGAGACTACGAGCAGTACTTC
CASSKGLAGDYEQYF
>-|TRBV27|TRBJ1-5|-|15
TGTGCCAGCAGTTTTAGGCAGGGAAGCAATCAGCCCCAGCATTTT
CASSFRQGSNQPQHF
>TRBD2|TRBV30|TRBJ2-7|-|14
TGTGCCTGGAGGCGCCTAGCGGGAGATAGCGAGCAGTACTTC
CAWRRLAGDSEQYF
>-|TRBV27|TRBJ2-2|-|16
TGTGCCAGCAGTTTTTATGATGGAAGCGCCGGCGGGGAGCTGTTTTTT
CASSFYDGSAGGELFF
>-|TRBV19|TRBJ2-7|-|15
TGTGCCAGTAGTATGTTTGGAGGGAGAGACGACGAGCAGTACTTC
CASSMFGGRDDEQYF
>-|TRBV27|TRBJ2-7|-|14
TGTGCCAGCAGCTCCCTCGTCAGGGCCTACGAGCAGTACTTC
CASSSLVRAYEQYF
>-|TRBV6-6|TRBJ1-5|-|14
TGTGCCAGCACCCTGGAGGGGCGGAATCAGCCCCAGCATTTT
CASTLEGRNQPQHF
>TRBD1|TRBV7-3|TRBJ2-7|-|14
TGTGCCAGCAGCTTAGGACAGGGGGCCTACGAGCAGTACTTC
CASSLGQGAYEQYF
>-|TRBV6-6|TRBJ2-7|-|16
TGTGCCAGCAGTTACTCGAGTACCACAGGAGACTACGAGCAGTACTTC
CASSYSSTTGDYEQYF
>TRBD1|TRBV27|TRBJ1-4|-|16
TGTGCCAGCCGAGGGACAGGGACATGGAATGGTGAAAAACTGTTTTTT
CASRGTGTWNGEKLFF
>TRBD1|TRBV28|TRBJ1-2|-|14
TGTGCCAGCACCGACATCAGGGGGGCGGAAGGCTACACCTTC
CASTDIRGAEGYTF
>TRBD1|TRBV5-1|TRBJ2-3|once|15
TGCGCCAGCAGCTTGGAAGGGACAGCAACAGATACGCAGTATTTT
CASSLEGTATDTQYF
>-|TRBV27|TRBJ2-3|-|18
TGTGCCAGCAGTTCCTCGATCCTTAGCGGAGGGGGCACAGATACGCAGTATTTT
CASSSSILSGGGTDTQYF
>TRBD1|TRBV27|TRBJ2-7|-|16
TGTGCCAGCTTTTCTAGCCTCGACAGGGTTCGACGCGAGCAGTACTTC
CASFSSLDRVRREQYF
>TRBD1|TRBV6-1|TRBJ1-2|-|14
TGTGCCAGCTTCGTGTTGGGGACAGACTATGGCTACACCTTC
CASFVLGTDYGYTF